Shown below are 26 T cell receptor beta chains from a single sample sequenced in a study of cytomegalovirus exposure and HLA in healthy donors. PCR used 60 Vbeta primers and 13 Jbeta primers. Measured with immunoSEQ multiplex PCR; TCRdb has only the in-frame clones, and not every one. The sample contains more than 90,000 clones, less than 80% of which appear only once. Input material: PBMCs. The receptors were sampled from a woman in her thirties or forties in good health and CMV-seropositive.

CDR3 in amino acids: CASSSGQAMNTEAFF. The CDR3 DNA reads as TGTGCCAGCAGTTCCGGACAGGCCATGAACACTGAAGCTTTCTTT. J is TRBJ1-1 and V is TRBV28, with 7 bases identical to TRBD1. The junction had 5 bases not matched to a gene; V was cut back by 4 bases and J by 0 bases. CDR1 and CDR2 (germline): MDHEN, SYDVKM. This CDR3 comprises 15 residues.

The chain recombines TRBV25-1 with TRBJ2-2; D might be TRBD2 (5 bases). CDR3 size: 13 residues. Trimming removed 10 bases at V and 6 bases at J, with 15 bases between. Germline V lookup: CDR1 MGHDK, CDR2 SYGVNS. As DNA, the CDR3 is TGTGCCACCTCGGGGTTCCGGGCCGGGGAGCTGTTTTTT. Translation: CATSGFRAGELFF.

The gene calls are TRBV15 and TRBJ1-2; 8 bases match TRBD1. Germline CDR1 reads LNHNV; CDR2 reads YYDKDF (reference sequence). This CDR3 comprises 15 residues. V was clipped by 0 bases and J by 5 bases; unmatched bases: 5. CDR3 residues: CATSRDLDRVYGYTF. The CDR3 bases are TGTGCCACCAGCAGAGATCTGGACAGGGTATATGGCTACACCTTC.

This clone was detected only once. The chain recombines TRBV6-4 with TRBJ2-1; tentatively, D is TRBD2 (5 bases). The germline V gene has CDR1 MRHNA and CDR2 SNTAGT. V lost 3 bases and J 6 bases, leaving 12 bases between the germline ends. This CDR3 spans 14 amino acids. This CDR3 is CASSEDSERNEQFF. DNA of the CDR3: TGTGCCAGCAGTGAGGATAGCGAACGCAATGAGCAGTTCTTC.

The chain combines TRBV2 with TRBJ1-1; no clear D gene. The CDR3 extends over 13 amino acids. V was trimmed by 6 bases and J by 0 bases, leaving 8 bases between them. Germline values: CDR1 SNHLY, CDR2 FYNNEI. The CDR3 loop reads CASRRVMNTEAFF. CDR3 bases: TGTGCCAGCAGGAGGGTCATGAACACTGAAGCTTTCTTT.

V and J are TRBV25-1 and TRBJ1-4, with no clear D. The V end was cut by 5 bases, the J end by 7 bases, with 14 bases between. The germline gives CDR1 MGHDK, CDR2 SYGVNS. This CDR3 is built from 14 residues. The CDR3 region is CASSLGGNAEKLFF. In DNA, the CDR3 is TGTGCCAGCAGTCTCGGAGGGAATGCTGAAAAACTGTTTTTT.

Only one count was recorded for this clone. The V and J genes are TRBV19 and TRBJ2-3; 10 bases agree with TRBD2. V lost 4 bases to trimming and J lost 2 bases; unmatched junction nucleotides: 12. The CDR3 is 18 residues long. Germline CDR1 LNHDA, CDR2 SQIVND (reference sequence). The CDR3 protein is CASSRAGTGLADTDTQYF. In DNA form, the CDR3 reads TGTGCCAGTAGTAGAGCCGGGACAGGACTAGCGGACACAGATACGCAGTATTTT.

This clone has a handful of counts. The chain joins TRBV30 to TRBJ2-4; D is possibly TRBD2 (5 bases). V gave up 2 bases and J gave up 8 bases, with 10 bases separating them. CDR3 length: 12 amino acids. Germline CDR1 reads GTSNPN; CDR2 reads SVGIG (reference sequence). This CDR3 is CAWSSGIDIQYF. CDR3 DNA: TGTGCCTGGAGTTCGGGGATAGACATTCAGTACTTC.

The gene calls are TRBV19 and TRBJ2-1; 11 bases map to TRBD2. The germline V gene has CDR1 LNHDA and CDR2 SQIVND (reference sequence). The J segment lost 4 bases and the V segment lost 6 bases, leaving 2 bases of the junction unmatched. The CDR3 is 14 amino acids. The DNA of the CDR3 is TGTGCCAGTAGGGGACTAGCGGAATACAATGAGCAGTTCTTC. Translating gives CASRGLAEYNEQFF.

The V and J genes are TRBV5-1 and TRBJ2-3; 8 nucleotides align to TRBD1. Unmatched junction bases numbered 6, after V lost 3 bases and J lost 3 bases. CDR3 length equals 15 residues. Germline V gene sequence: CDR1 SGHRS, CDR2 YFSETQ. DNA of the CDR3: TGCGCCAGCAGCTGGACAGGGTTGGTGACAGATACGCAGTATTTT. Its protein is CASSWTGLVTDTQYF.

This sequence joins TRBV19 and TRBJ2-1, with 13 bases lining up with TRBD2. Looked up from germline, CDR1 is LNHDA and CDR2 is SQIVND (reference sequence). The trim removed 11 bases at V and 9 bases at J, leaving 13 bases unmatched. This CDR3 is 15 amino acids long. The CDR3 region has the DNA TGTGCCGTCGACCGGGGACTAGCGGGAACCGGTGAGCAGTTCTTC. Amino acids: CAVDRGLAGTGEQFF.

The count of this clone is one. The J gene is TRBJ2-3, the V gene TRBV5-3; no definite D call. TRBV5-3 is reported as an ORF; its role is uncertain. Trimming removed 7 bases at V and 1 base at J, with 19 bases between. This CDR3 contains 16 residues. The CDR3 protein is CARAPWFFRGTDTQYF. Here the CDR3 DNA reads TGTGCCAGAGCCCCATGGTTTTTCCGGGGCACAGATACGCAGTATTTT.

The count of this clone is one. This chain links TRBV18 with TRBJ1-4, with 8 bases aligning to TRBD1. Per germline, CDR1 KGHSH and CDR2 LQKENI. CDR3 length equals 16 residues. V lost 5 bases, J lost 0 bases, and 5 bases stayed unmatched. The CDR3 bases are TGTGCCAGCTCAGCGGACAGGGCTGCAACTAATGAAAAACTGTTTTTT. Its translation: CASSADRAATNEKLFF.

The CDR3 DNA follows: TGTGCCAGCAGTTTGAGGGATAAAGCTGAAGCTTTCTTT. It yields the protein CASSLRDKAEAFF. The chain links TRBV27 to TRBJ1-1, with D uncertain. The CDR3 contains 13 residues. V was trimmed by 3 bases and J by 6 bases, leaving 11 bases between them. Germline V gene data show CDR1 as MNHEY and CDR2 as SMNVEV (reference sequence).

This clone has just a few counts. The genes are TRBV20-1 and TRBJ2-5; possible D gene TRBD2, 5 bases. This CDR3 is 11 amino acids long. Per the germline V gene, CDR1 is DFQATT and CDR2 is SNEGSKA (reference sequence). The CDR3 here is CSLLVSETQYF. The CDR3 DNA reads as TGCAGCCTACTAGTTTCGGAGACCCAGTACTTC.

V usage is TRBV5-1 and J usage is TRBJ2-3; weak D call: TRBD1 (6 bases). From germline, CDR1 is SGHRS and CDR2 YFSETQ. This CDR3 spans 14 amino acids. The germline V and J ends were trimmed by 4 bases and 2 bases, with 11 bases remaining between them. CDR3 DNA: TGCGCCAGCAGCCGAGGACAGTCCACAGATACGCAGTATTTT. Amino acid sequence: CASSRGQSTDTQYF.

V usage is TRBV6-5 and J usage is TRBJ2-7, with 11 positions matching TRBD2. Germline values: CDR1 MNHEY, CDR2 SVGAGI. CDR3 size: 16 residues. V was pared by 4 bases and J by 1 base, with 6 bases of the junction left unmatched. The CDR3, as DNA: TGTGCCAGCAGTTCAGCCGGGACTAGCGGATCCTACGAGCAGTACTTC. Protein product: CASSSAGTSGSYEQYF.

The chain couples TRBV9 to TRBJ1-3; weak D call: TRBD1 (6 bases). Between the trimmed V and J ends, which lost 0 bases and 0 bases, there was a span of 22 bases. The CDR3 length is 20 residues. The germline V gene encodes CDR1 SGDLS and CDR2 YYNGEE. The CDR3 sequence is CASSVEAWGRGRRSGNTIYF. DNA for the CDR3: TGTGCCAGCAGCGTAGAGGCCTGGGGCAGGGGACGACGCTCTGGAAACACCATATATTTT.

As concerns this clone: Other DNA sequences within the sample encode an identical CDR3. V and J are TRBV18 and TRBJ1-1; 7 positions match TRBD1. The CDR3 has 14 residues. The J segment lost 2 bases and the V segment lost 3 bases, leaving 3 bases of the junction unmatched. The germline V gene has CDR1 KGHSH and CDR2 LQKENI. CDR3 nucleotide sequence: TGTGCCAGCTCACCCGGGACAGAAAACACTGAAGCTTTCTTT. It encodes CASSPGTENTEAFF.

Only a few counts were recorded for this clone. V usage is TRBV7-8 and J usage is TRBJ2-5; TRBD2 aligns across 14 bases. This CDR3 has 16 residues. V was clipped by 5 bases and J by 5 bases; unmatched bases: 7. Germline V gene sequence: CDR1 SGHVS, CDR2 FQNEAQ. The CDR3 protein is CASSRGLAGVGETQYF. The CDR3 DNA is TGTGCCAGCAGCAGGGGACTAGCGGGAGTTGGGGAGACCCAGTACTTC.

J is TRBJ2-2 and V is TRBV9; maybe TRBD2 (7 bases). Germline CDR1 reads SGDLS; CDR2 reads YYNGEE. The V end lost 7 bases, the J end lost 8 bases, and 18 bases lay between the germline ends. CDR3 length equals 14 residues. The CDR3 here is CASSQIGGAGELFF. DNA of the CDR3: TGTGCCAGCTCACAAATTGGGGGGGCTGGGGAGCTGTTTTTT.

The chain carries TRBV11-3 and TRBJ2-5; 11 bases align to TRBD2. This CDR3 contains 15 residues. The V and J ends lost 2 bases and 3 bases, in that order; junction bases with no gene match: 2. Germline V gene sequence: CDR1 SGHNT, CDR2 YENEEA. CDR3 region: CASSLTGLAEETQYF. CDR3 sequence (DNA): TGTGCCAGCAGCTTAACGGGACTAGCGGAAGAGACCCAGTACTTC.

J is TRBJ2-1 and V is TRBV23-1, with 9 positions matching TRBD2. TRBV23-1 is an ORF, and what it does is uncertain. J lost 0 bases, V lost 0 bases, and 15 bases had no gene match. CDR3 size: 21 residues. CDR3 protein: CASSQSKSGPGTSFSYNEQFF. The CDR3 DNA sequence: TGCGCCAGCAGTCAATCCAAGTCTGGGCCTGGGACTAGCTTCTCCTACAATGAGCAGTTCTTC.

This chain connects TRBV5-5 to TRBJ1-2, with 10 bases matching TRBD1. The germline V gene encodes CDR1 SGHKS and CDR2 YYEKEE (reference sequence). V lost 4 bases to trimming and J lost 4 bases; unmatched junction nucleotides: 4. This CDR3 has 14 residues. CDR3: CASSPGQGIYGYTF. DNA of the CDR3: TGTGCCAGCAGCCCGGGACAGGGGATCTATGGCTACACCTTC.

This clone appeared a single time. The chain recombines TRBV11-3 with TRBJ2-1; 15 bases map to TRBD2. V gave up 5 bases and J gave up 10 bases; unmatched junction bases: 9. The CDR3 is made up of 16 amino acids. From germline, CDR1 is SGHNT and CDR2 YENEEA. CDR3 sequence reads: CASSPRTSGRADEQFF. The DNA of the CDR3 is TGTGCCAGCAGCCCCCGGACTAGCGGGAGGGCCGACGAGCAGTTCTTC.

The chain combines TRBV6-4 with TRBJ2-1, with TRBD2 matching 9 bases. This CDR3 comprises 15 residues. CDR1 is MRHNA, CDR2 SNTAGT, per germline. J was trimmed by 5 bases and V by 2 bases; bases with no gene match: 4. The CDR3 nucleotides read TGTGCCAGCAGTGACGAGGCGGGAGGGAACAATGAGCAGTTCTTC. It yields the protein CASSDEAGGNNEQFF.